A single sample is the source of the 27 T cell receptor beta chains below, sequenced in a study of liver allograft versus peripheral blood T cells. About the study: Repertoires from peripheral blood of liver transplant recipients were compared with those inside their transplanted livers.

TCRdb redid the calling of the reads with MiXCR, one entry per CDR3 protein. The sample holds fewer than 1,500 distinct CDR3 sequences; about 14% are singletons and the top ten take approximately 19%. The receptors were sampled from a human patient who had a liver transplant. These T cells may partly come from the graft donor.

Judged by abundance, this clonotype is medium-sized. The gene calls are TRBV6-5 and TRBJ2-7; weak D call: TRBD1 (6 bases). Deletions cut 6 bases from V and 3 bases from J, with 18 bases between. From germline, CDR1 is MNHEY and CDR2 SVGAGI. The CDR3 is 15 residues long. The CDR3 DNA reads TGTGCCAGCAGGAGCACAGGGATTCGAAGCTACGAGCAGTACTTC. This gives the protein CASRSTGIRSYEQYF.

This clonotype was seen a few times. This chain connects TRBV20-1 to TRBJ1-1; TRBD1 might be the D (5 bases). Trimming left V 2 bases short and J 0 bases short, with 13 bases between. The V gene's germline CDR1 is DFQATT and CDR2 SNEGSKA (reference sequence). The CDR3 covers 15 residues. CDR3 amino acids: CSARQQGRMNTEAFF. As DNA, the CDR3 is TGCAGTGCTAGACAGCAGGGAAGGATGAACACTGAAGCTTTCTTT.

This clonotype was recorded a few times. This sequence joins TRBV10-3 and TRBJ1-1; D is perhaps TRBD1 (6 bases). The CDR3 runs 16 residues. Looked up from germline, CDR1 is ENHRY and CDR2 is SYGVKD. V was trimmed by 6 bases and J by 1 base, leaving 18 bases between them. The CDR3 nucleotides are TGTGCCATCAGGGCTTTCACGGGGGCCCAGAACACTGAAGCTTTCTTT. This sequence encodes CAIRAFTGAQNTEAFF.

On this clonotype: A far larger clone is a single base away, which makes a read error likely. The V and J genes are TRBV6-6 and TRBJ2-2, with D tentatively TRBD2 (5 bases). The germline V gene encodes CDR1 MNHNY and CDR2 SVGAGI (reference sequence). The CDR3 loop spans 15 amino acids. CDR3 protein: CASSDSDQHTGELSF. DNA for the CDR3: TGTGCCAGCAGTGACTCCGACCAGCACACCGGGGAGCTGTCTTTT.

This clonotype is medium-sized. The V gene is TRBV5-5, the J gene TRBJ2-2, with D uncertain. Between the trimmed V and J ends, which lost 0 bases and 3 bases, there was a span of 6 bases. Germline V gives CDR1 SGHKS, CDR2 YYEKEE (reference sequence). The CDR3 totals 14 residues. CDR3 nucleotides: TGTGCCAGCAGCTTGGAGTTGCACACCGGGGAGCTGTTTTTT. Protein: CASSLELHTGELFF.

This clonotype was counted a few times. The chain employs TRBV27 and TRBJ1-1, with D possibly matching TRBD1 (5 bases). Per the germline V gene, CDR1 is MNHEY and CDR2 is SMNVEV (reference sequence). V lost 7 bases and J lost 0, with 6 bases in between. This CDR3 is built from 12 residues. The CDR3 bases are TGTGCCAGCAAGGGGATGAACACTGAAGCTTTCTTT. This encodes CASKGMNTEAFF.

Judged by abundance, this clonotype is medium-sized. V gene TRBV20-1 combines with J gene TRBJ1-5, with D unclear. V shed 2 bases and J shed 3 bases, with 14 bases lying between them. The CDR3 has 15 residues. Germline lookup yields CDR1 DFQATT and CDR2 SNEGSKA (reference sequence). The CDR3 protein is CSARKDLLDNQPQHF. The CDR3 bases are TGCAGTGCTAGAAAGGACCTACTCGACAATCAGCCCCAGCATTTT.

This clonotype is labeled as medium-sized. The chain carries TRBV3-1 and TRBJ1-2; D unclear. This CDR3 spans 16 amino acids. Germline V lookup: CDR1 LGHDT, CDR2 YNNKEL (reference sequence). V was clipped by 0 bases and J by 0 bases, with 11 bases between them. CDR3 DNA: TGTGCCAGCAGCCAAGAGTCTCACAGAGCTAACTATGGCTACACCTTC. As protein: CASSQESHRANYGYTF.

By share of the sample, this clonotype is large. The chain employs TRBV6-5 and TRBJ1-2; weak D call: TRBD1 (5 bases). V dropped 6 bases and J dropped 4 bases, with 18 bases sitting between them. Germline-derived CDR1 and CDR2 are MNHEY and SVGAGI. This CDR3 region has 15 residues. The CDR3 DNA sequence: TGTGCCAGCAGCAGTCTTCAGGGCTTCGGCTATGGCTACACCTTC. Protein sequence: CASSSLQGFGYGYTF.

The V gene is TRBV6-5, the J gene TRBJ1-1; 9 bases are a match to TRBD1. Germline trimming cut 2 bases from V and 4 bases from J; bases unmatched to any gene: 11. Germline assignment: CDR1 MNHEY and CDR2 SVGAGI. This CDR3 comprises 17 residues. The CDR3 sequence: CASSYRTGGGLSTEAFF. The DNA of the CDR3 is TGTGCCAGCAGTTACCGTACAGGGGGCGGTTTGTCCACTGAAGCTTTCTTT.

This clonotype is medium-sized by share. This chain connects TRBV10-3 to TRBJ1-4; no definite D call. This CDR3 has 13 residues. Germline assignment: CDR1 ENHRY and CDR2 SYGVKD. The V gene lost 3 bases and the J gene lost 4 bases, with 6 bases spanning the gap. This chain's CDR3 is CAISERNNEKLFF. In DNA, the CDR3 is TGTGCCATCAGTGAACGGAATAATGAAAAACTGTTTTTT.

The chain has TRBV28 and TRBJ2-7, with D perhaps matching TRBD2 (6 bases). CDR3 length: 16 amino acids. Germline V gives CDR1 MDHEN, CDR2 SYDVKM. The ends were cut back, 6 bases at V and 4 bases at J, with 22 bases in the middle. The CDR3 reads CASRFRNGGIRYEQYF. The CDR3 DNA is TGTGCCAGCAGATTTCGTAATGGGGGGATTAGGTACGAGCAGTACTTC.

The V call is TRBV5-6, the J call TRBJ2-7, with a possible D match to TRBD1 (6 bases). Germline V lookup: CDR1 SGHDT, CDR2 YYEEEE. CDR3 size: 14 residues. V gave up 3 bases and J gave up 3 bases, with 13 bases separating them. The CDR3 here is CASSSLGHHYEQYF. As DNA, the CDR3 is TGTGCCAGCAGCTCCCTGGGACATCACTACGAGCAGTACTTC.

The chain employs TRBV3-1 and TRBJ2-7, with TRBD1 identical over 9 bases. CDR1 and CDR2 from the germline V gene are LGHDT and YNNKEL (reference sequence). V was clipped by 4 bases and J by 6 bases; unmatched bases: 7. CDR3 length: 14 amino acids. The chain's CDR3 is CASSLVQGASEQYF. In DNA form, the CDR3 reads TGTGCCAGCAGCCTAGTACAGGGGGCTAGCGAGCAGTACTTC.

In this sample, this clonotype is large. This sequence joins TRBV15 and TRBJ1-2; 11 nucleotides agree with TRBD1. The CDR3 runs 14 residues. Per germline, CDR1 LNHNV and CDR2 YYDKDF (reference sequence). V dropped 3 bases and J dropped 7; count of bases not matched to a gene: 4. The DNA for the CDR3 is TGTGCCACCAGCAGGGACAGGGGGCCTGTTGGCTACACCTTC. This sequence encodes CATSRDRGPVGYTF.

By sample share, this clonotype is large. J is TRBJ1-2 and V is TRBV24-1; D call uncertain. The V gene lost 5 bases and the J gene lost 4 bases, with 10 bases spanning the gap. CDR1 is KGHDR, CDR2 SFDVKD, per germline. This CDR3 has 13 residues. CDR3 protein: CATSGGPGYGYTF. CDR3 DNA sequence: TGTGCCACCAGTGGGGGTCCGGGCTATGGCTACACCTTC.

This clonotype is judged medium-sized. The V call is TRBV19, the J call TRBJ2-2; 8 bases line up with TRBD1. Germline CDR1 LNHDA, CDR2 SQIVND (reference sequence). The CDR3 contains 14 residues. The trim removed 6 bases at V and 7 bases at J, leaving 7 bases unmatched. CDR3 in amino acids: CASRRQGASGELFF. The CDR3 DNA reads TGTGCCAGTAGAAGGCAGGGGGCTAGCGGGGAGCTGTTTTTT.

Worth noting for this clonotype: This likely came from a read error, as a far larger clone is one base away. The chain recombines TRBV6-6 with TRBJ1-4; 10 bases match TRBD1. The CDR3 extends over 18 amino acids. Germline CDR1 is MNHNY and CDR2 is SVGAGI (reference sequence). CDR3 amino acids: CARSYSFLPGQGREKLFF. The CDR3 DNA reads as TGTGCCAGGAGTTACTCGTTTCTCCCGGGACAGGGGCGTGAAAAACTGTTTTTT.

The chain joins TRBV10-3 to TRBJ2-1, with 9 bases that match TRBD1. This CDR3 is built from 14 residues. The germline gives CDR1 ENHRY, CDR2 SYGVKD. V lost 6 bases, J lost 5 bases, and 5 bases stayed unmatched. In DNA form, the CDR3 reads TGTGCCATCAGCCCGGGACAGGGAAACAATGAGCAGTTCTTC. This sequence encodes CAISPGQGNNEQFF.

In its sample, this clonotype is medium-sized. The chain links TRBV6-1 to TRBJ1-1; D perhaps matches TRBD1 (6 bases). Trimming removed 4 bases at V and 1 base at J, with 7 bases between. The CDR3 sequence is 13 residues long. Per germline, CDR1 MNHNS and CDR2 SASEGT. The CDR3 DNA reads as TGTGCCAGCAGTGGACAGGAGAACACTGAAGCTTTCTTT. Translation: CASSGQENTEAFF.

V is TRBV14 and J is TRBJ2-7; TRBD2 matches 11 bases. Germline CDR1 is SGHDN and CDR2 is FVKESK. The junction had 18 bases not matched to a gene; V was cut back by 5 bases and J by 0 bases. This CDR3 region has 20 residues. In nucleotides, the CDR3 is TGTGCCAGCAGCAAGAGGAAGGGGCAACTAGCGGGAGCGACCTCCTACGAGCAGTACTTC. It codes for CASSKRKGQLAGATSYEQYF.

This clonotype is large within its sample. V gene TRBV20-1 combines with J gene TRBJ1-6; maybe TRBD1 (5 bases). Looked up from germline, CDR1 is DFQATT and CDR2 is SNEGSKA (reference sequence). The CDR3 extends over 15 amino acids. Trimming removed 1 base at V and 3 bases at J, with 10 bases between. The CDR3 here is CSARGLGGYNSPLHF. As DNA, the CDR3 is TGCAGTGCTAGAGGGCTGGGGGGCTATAATTCACCCCTCCACTTT.

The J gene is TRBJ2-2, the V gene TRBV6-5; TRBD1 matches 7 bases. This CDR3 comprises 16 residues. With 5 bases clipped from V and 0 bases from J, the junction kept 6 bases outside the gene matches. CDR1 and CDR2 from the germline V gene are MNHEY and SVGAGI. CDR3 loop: CASSVSQGANTGELFF. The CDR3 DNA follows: TGTGCCAGCAGTGTATCGCAGGGGGCGAACACCGGGGAGCTGTTTTTT.

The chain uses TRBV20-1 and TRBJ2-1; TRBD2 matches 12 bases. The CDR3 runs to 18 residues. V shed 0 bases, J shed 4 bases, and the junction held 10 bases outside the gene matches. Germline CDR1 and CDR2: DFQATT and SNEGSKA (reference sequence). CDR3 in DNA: TGCAGTGCTAGAGATTCCTCTTGGCTAGCGGGAGGGTACAATGAGCAGTTCTTC. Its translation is CSARDSSWLAGGYNEQFF.

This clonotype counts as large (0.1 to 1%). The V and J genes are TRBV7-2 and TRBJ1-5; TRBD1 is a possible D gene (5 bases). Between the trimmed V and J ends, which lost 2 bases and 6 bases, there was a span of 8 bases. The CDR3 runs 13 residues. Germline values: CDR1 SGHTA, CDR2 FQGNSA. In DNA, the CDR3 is TGTGCCAGCAGCTTAAGGGGTAGTCAGCCCCAGCATTTT. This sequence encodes CASSLRGSQPQHF.

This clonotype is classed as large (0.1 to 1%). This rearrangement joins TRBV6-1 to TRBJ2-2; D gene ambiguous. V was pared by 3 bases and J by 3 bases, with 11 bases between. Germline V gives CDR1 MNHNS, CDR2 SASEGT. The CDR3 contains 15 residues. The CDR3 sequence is CASSDSDQHTGELFF. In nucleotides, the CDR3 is TGTGCCAGCAGTGACTCCGACCAGCACACCGGGGAGCTGTTTTTT.

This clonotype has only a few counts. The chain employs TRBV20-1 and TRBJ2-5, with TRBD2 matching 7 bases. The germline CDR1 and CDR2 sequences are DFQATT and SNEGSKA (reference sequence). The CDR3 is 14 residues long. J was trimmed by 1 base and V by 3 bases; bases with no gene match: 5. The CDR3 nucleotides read TGCAGTGCTAGGGGGGGGGACGGCCAAGAGACCCAGTACTTC. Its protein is CSARGGDGQETQYF.